The 25 T cell receptor beta chains in this list originate from one sample, sequenced in a study of response to subunit inactivated influenza vaccine (dated by TCRdb to 2016 to 2018). The method behind the library was RT-PCR. These reads were obtained on an Illumina HiSeq 2500. TCRdb reanalyzed the raw reads on its own, using fastp at Q25 for trimming and MiXCR for clone calling, and kept in-frame beta chains. When rows share a CDR3 protein, they turn into one entry using the most common DNA and genes. The sample yields 150,000 or so distinct CDR3 sequences; about a tenth were counted once. Of the sample, around an eighth falls within the top ten clones. In light of the paper, this sample's time point label describes: more than 40 days after influenza vaccine administration. The sequencing here drew on non-naive T cells sorted from PBMCs, taken roughly 48 days after vaccination. Reading the label with the study, this specimen's cell subset or site is: memory T cell fraction. The source of these receptors is a man aged 50-59 years who received an inactivated influenza vaccine. Donor details come from another sample of the same person, matched by shared clones.

This clonotype was counted at least ten times. The gene calls are TRBV18 and TRBJ2-2; D unresolved. The CDR3 loop spans 13 amino acids. Germline CDR1 is KGHSH and CDR2 is LQKENI. Trimming cost V 2 bases and J 3 bases, with 4 bases left between them. CDR3 in amino acids: CASSPEYTGELFF. The CDR3 nucleotides read TGTGCCAGCTCACCAGAGTACACCGGGGAGCTGTTTTTT.

This clonotype was picked up many times. The J gene is TRBJ2-7, the V gene TRBV7-2, with D possibly matching TRBD2 (5 bases). The V end was cut by 1 base, the J end by 3 bases, with 10 bases between. There are 14 residues in the CDR3. CDR1 SGHTA and CDR2 FQGNSA come from the germline V gene. CDR3 DNA sequence: TGTGCCAGCAGCTTAGAACTAGGCTACTACGAGCAGTACTTC. Its translation: CASSLELGYYEQYF. Supplemented by reference TRBV7-2 and TRBJ2-7, the full variable domain reads GAGVSQSPSNKVTEKGKDVELRCDPISGHTALYWYRQSLGQGLEFLIYFQGNSAPDKSGLPSDRFSAERTGGSVSTLTIQRTQQEDSAVYLCASSLELGYYEQYFGPGTRLTVT.

V and J are TRBV20-1 and TRBJ2-1; D is undetermined. The length of the CDR3 is 15 residues. CDR1 and CDR2 (germline): DFQATT, SNEGSKA (reference sequence). Trimming removed 1 base from V and 4 bases from J, with 14 bases in between. CDR3: CSARGARSLYNEQFF. In nucleotides, the CDR3 is TGCAGTGCTAGAGGCGCCAGGAGCTTATACAATGAGCAGTTCTTC.

This chain's CDR3 is CSAGTGDQPQHF. The DNA for the CDR3 is TGCAGTGCGGGGACAGGAGATCAGCCCCAGCATTTT. The chain carries TRBV20-1 and TRBJ1-5; 8 nucleotides align to TRBD1. The CDR3 has 12 amino acids. The V gene end was trimmed by 6 bases and the J gene end by 5 bases; junction bases not matched to a gene: 3. Germline V gives CDR1 DFQATT, CDR2 SNEGSKA (reference sequence).

The CDR3 nucleotides are TGTGCCAGCAGCCAAGGATGGGGACCCGAAGATGGAAAACTGTTTTTT. Translating gives CASSQGWGPEDGKLFF. The chain recombines TRBV4-2 with TRBJ1-4; possible D gene TRBD1, 5 bases. V was shortened by 1 base and J by 10 bases, with 19 bases between the two germline ends. In germline, CDR1 is LGHNA, CDR2 YNFKEQ. This CDR3 has 16 amino acids.

This rearrangement joins TRBV2 to TRBJ2-5; 9 bases align to TRBD2. The CDR3 has 15 amino acids. The trim removed 3 bases at V and 4 bases at J, leaving 6 bases unmatched. CDR1 is SNHLY, CDR2 FYNNEI, per germline. The CDR3 bases are TGTGCCAGCAGTGACCTCGCGGGGGGGCGAGAGACCCAGTACTTC. As protein: CASSDLAGGRETQYF.

This clonotype occurred many times. V and J are TRBV28 and TRBJ2-2, with no clear D. The CDR3 consists of 14 residues. The ends were cut back, 3 bases at V and 0 bases at J, with 5 bases in the middle. Per the germline V gene, CDR1 is MDHEN and CDR2 is SYDVKM. The CDR3 spells CASSFGANTGELFF. In nucleotides, the CDR3 is TGTGCCAGCAGTTTTGGGGCGAACACCGGGGAGCTGTTTTTT.

The V and J genes are TRBV20-1 and TRBJ2-5; possibly TRBD2 for D (7 bases). The CDR3 contains 14 residues. The germline V and J ends were trimmed by 3 bases and 3 bases, with 14 bases remaining between them. In germline, CDR1 is DFQATT, CDR2 SNEGSKA (reference sequence). DNA of the CDR3: TGCAGTGCTAGCCGAGGGGGAGGGAAAGAGACCCAGTACTTC. It encodes CSASRGGGKETQYF.

This clonotype has a count of ten or more. V is TRBV18 and J is TRBJ2-7; D is possibly TRBD1 or TRBD2 (5 bases each). The germline gives CDR1 KGHSH, CDR2 LQKENI. V shed 3 bases and J shed 5 bases, with 17 bases lying between them. There are 15 residues in the CDR3. CDR3 in amino acids: CASSPRSGPSDEQYF. In DNA, the CDR3 is TGTGCCAGCTCACCGCGATCGGGGCCGTCCGACGAGCAGTACTTC.

This clonotype has only a few counts. The chain is built from TRBV2 and TRBJ2-5, with 9 nucleotides matching TRBD1. J gave up 6 bases and V 7 bases, and 15 bases lay outside the gene matches. The CDR3 has 16 residues. Germline V CDR1 and CDR2: SNHLY, FYNNEI. The CDR3 bases are TGTGCCAGCACCACAGACCATGGACAGGGGTGGAAGACCCAGTACTTC. Amino acid sequence: CASTTDHGQGWKTQYF.

This clonotype has only a few counts. The chain joins TRBV14 to TRBJ2-2; D is uncertain. CDR1 is SGHDN, CDR2 FVKESK, per germline. Trimming removed 0 bases from V and 6 bases from J, with 14 bases in between. The CDR3 spans 16 residues. Here the CDR3 DNA reads TGTGCCAGCAGCCAAGATCTCGGCCAGGTAGCCGGGGAGCTGTTTTTT. It codes for CASSQDLGQVAGELFF.

The sample holds a few counts of this clonotype. The chain carries TRBV6-1 and TRBJ1-2, with D tentatively TRBD1 (6 bases). Germline V gene lookup returns CDR1 MNHNS and CDR2 SASEGT. This CDR3 contains 14 residues. Trimming stripped 5 bases from V and 5 bases from J, with 15 bases between. The CDR3, as DNA: TGTGCCAGCAGTCGATCAGGGGATGGATATGGCTACACCTTC. Its protein product is CASSRSGDGYGYTF.

This clonotype was seen only a few times. This chain uses TRBV7-2 with TRBJ2-3; D might be TRBD1 or TRBD2, each matching 5 bases. Germline-derived CDR1 and CDR2 are SGHTA and FQGNSA. The V end lost 1 base, the J end lost 4 bases, and 15 bases lay between the germline ends. The CDR3 has 16 amino acids. The CDR3, as DNA: TGTGCCAGCAGCTTAGTCAATAGAGGGGTAGCAGATACGCAGTATTTT. The encoded protein is CASSLVNRGVADTQYF. Combining the CDR3 with reference TRBV7-2 and TRBJ2-3 gives the whole variable domain GAGVSQSPSNKVTEKGKDVELRCDPISGHTALYWYRQSLGQGLEFLIYFQGNSAPDKSGLPSDRFSAERTGGSVSTLTIQRTQQEDSAVYLCASSLVNRGVADTQYFGPGTRLTVL.

This clonotype was detected a few times. The V call is TRBV28, the J call TRBJ1-5, with D unclear. The V gene lost 4 bases and the J gene lost 9 bases, with 7 bases spanning the gap. This CDR3 spans 11 amino acids. CDR1 MDHEN and CDR2 SYDVKM come from the germline V gene. The CDR3 here is CASSSTGPQHF. In DNA form, the CDR3 reads TGTGCCAGCAGTTCTACGGGGCCCCAGCATTTT.

This chain joins TRBV5-1 and TRBJ1-2; 12 bases fit TRBD1. The trim removed 3 bases at V and 5 bases at J, leaving 5 bases unmatched. Germline CDR1 reads SGHRS; CDR2 reads YFSETQ. This CDR3 comprises 15 residues. Here the CDR3 reads CASSYGTGGKYGYTF. DNA for the CDR3: TGCGCCAGCAGCTATGGGACAGGGGGCAAGTATGGCTACACCTTC.

This clonotype came up a few times. The rearrangement joins TRBV20-1 to TRBJ2-5; 11 nucleotides agree with TRBD1. The CDR3 has 13 residues. V was clipped by 5 bases and J by 5 bases; unmatched bases: 4. Germline-derived CDR1 and CDR2 are DFQATT and SNEGSKA (reference sequence). The CDR3 DNA reads TGCAGTGCTTGGACAGGGGGCCTGGAGACCCAGTACTTC. This encodes CSAWTGGLETQYF.

This clonotype was seen only a few times. The V gene is TRBV9, the J gene TRBJ2-5; the match to TRBD2 covers 7 bases. The junction had 3 bases not matched to a gene; V was cut back by 3 bases and J by 1 base. Germline V gene sequence: CDR1 SGDLS, CDR2 YYNGEE. The CDR3 consists of 14 residues. CDR3 bases: TGTGCCAGCAGCGCCTCTAGCGGCCAAGAGACCCAGTACTTC. Translating it yields CASSASSGQETQYF.

The chain recombines TRBV20-1 with TRBJ1-5; D possibly corresponds to TRBD1 (6 bases). Germline V gene sequence: CDR1 DFQATT, CDR2 SNEGSKA (reference sequence). Trimming left V 1 base short and J 4 bases short, with 11 bases between. This CDR3 is 14 amino acids long. The CDR3 DNA reads TGCAGTGCTAGAGCACAGGGTTGGAATCAGCCCCAGCATTTT. Translation gives CSARAQGWNQPQHF.

The chain combines TRBV6-1 with TRBJ1-2, with TRBD1 matching 9 bases. The CDR3 covers 13 residues. The germline V gene has CDR1 MNHNS and CDR2 SASEGT. Trimming cost V 11 bases and J 1 base; bases outside gene matches: 5. CDR3 in amino acids: CAVRDRVNYGYTF. In DNA form, the CDR3 reads TGTGCCGTCCGGGACAGGGTTAACTATGGCTACACCTTC.

This clonotype appeared a few times. This sequence joins TRBV5-1 and TRBJ2-5; 10 bases are a match to TRBD2. The germline V gene has CDR1 SGHRS and CDR2 YFSETQ. Losses at the gene ends were 0 bases for V and 4 bases for J; bases not matched to a gene: 12. CDR3 size: 18 residues. In DNA, the CDR3 is TGCGCCAGCAGCTTGGGAGGGGCTAGCGGGAGTTCGTTAGAGACCCAGTACTTC. It encodes CASSLGGASGSSLETQYF.

This clonotype was counted a few times. J is TRBJ2-3 and V is TRBV5-1; D is undetermined. The germline gives CDR1 SGHRS, CDR2 YFSETQ. The CDR3 totals 14 residues. The ends were cut back, 0 bases at V and 5 bases at J, with 10 bases in the middle. The CDR3 nucleotides are TGCGCCAGCAGCTTGGGCTCCCTAGGAGATACGCAGTATTTT. Residues: CASSLGSLGDTQYF.

This clonotype was seen more than once but under ten times. The chain uses TRBV15 and TRBJ1-4; D is uncertain. CDR1 and CDR2 (germline): LNHNV, YYDKDF (reference sequence). Between the trimmed V and J ends, which lost 0 bases and 5 bases, there was a span of 10 bases. The CDR3 covers 15 residues. The chain's CDR3 is CATSRDRVRNEKLFF. The CDR3 DNA is TGTGCCACCAGCAGAGATCGGGTCCGAAATGAAAAACTGTTTTTT.

The sample holds a few counts of this clonotype. This chain joins TRBV6-2 or TRBV6-3 and TRBJ1-5; no definite D call. In germline, CDR1 is MNHEY, CDR2 SVGEGT. There are 16 residues in the CDR3. Between the trimmed V and J ends, which lost 5 bases and 0 bases, there was a span of 14 bases. The CDR3 sequence is CASSPQSVYSNQPQHF. CDR3 sequence (DNA): TGTGCCAGCAGTCCGCAGTCAGTCTATAGCAATCAGCCCCAGCATTTT.

This clonotype was seen more than once but under ten times. The chain recombines TRBV5-6 with TRBJ2-7; maybe TRBD2 (6 bases). V lost 6 bases, J lost 3 bases, and 22 bases lay in between. The CDR3 sequence is 16 residues long. Germline CDR1 SGHDT, CDR2 YYEEEE. CDR3 sequence: CASTLQTTGVDYEQYF. The CDR3 DNA reads TGTGCCAGCACCCTCCAAACAACGGGGGTTGACTACGAGCAGTACTTC.

Notes on this clonotype: The germline gene is not matched at one end of the junction; a read error may be the cause. The chain uses TRBV20-1 and TRBJ2-1; the match to TRBD2 covers 10 bases. This CDR3 contains 14 residues. Germline CDR1 and CDR2: DFQATT and SNEGSKA (reference sequence). The CDR3 loop reads CSAGRASGSYDQFF. The CDR3 DNA is TGCAGTGCTGGGAGGGCTAGCGGGAGCTATGACCAGTTCTTC.